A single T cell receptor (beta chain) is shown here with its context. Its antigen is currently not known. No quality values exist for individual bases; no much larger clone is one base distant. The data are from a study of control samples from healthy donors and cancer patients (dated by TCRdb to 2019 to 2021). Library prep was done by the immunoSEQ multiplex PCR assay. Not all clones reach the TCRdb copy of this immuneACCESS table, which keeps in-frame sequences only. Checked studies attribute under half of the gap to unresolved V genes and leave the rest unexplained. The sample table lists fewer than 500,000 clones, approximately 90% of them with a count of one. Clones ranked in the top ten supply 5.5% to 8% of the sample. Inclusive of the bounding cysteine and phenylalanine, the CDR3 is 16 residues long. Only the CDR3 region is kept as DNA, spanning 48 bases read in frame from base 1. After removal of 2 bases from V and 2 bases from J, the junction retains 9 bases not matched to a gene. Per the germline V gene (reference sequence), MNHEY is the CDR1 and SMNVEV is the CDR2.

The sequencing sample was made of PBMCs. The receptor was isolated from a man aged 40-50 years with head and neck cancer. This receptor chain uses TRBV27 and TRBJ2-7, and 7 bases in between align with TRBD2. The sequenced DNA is TGTGCCAGCAGTTTAGCGGGAGCCCGCCTAGCCTACGAGCAGTACTTC. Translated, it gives CASSLAGARLAYEQYF.